The source of this TCR beta chain is a study of blood T cell repertoires in COVID-19. About the research overall: COVID-19 samples collected from the United States, Italy and Spain covered acute and convalescent phases. Sources were T cells, B-cell-depleted T cells, or PBMCs; the material itself was cDNA or gDNA.

Seattle-derived patients entered the study during active infection and were followed longitudinally. Per the original data handling: Estimation of nucleated cell counts relied on the amplification of reference gene primers. TCRdb's table, derived via immunoSEQ multiplex PCR, lists solely in-frame clones and lacks some. The V and J calls and clone size are taken from that table; D and trimming were inferred from the DNA. There are hundreds of thousands of clones in the sample; about nine tenths occur only once, and around a tenth lies in the top ten. This clone showed up just a few times. The specimen sequenced was peripheral blood. This clonotype was sampled from a man aged 45-65 years with COVID-19, enrolled during active disease.

The chain's CDR3 is CSGGGGSGTGELFF. CDR3 DNA: TGCAGCGGCGGGGGCGGGAGTGGCACCGGGGAGCTGTTTTTT. The gene calls are TRBV29-1 and TRBJ2-2; D possibly corresponds to TRBD2 (7 bases). Germline CDR1 SQVTM, CDR2 ANQGSEA. This CDR3 spans 14 amino acids. V was cut by 7 bases and J by 4 bases, with 16 bases left in between.